This record concerns one TCR beta chain sequence. Via MiXCR, TCRdb re-called the 5' RACE reads, giving one row per CDR3 protein. The sample yields fewer than 40,000 distinct CDR3 sequences, 30% seen once. The length of the CDR3 is 14 residues. Germline V CDR1 and CDR2: SGHNT, YYREEE (reference sequence). Trimming shortened V by 3 bases and J by 4 bases, and 13 bases separated the two germline ends. The data were taken from a study of CD8 T cells in ankylosing spondylitis. The chain combines TRBV5-4 with TRBJ1-1, with D perhaps TRBD1 (6 bases). What was sequenced was synovial fluid, either unsorted or a sorted T cell fraction (not recorded which). This TCR was sampled from a male donor with ankylosing spondylitis. DNA for the CDR3: TGTGCCAGCAGCTCGGACAGACGGGGCACTGAAGCTTTCTTT. Encoded protein: CASSSDRRGTEAFF.